The TCR beta chain under discussion was sequenced for a study of T cells expressing NK-cell markers (TCRdb year 2020). Regarding the research as a whole: TCR beta-chain repertoires were profiled in sorted CD3+CD56+NKG2C+, CD3+CD56+NKG2C- and CD3+CD56-NKG2C+ T-cell subsets from eight donors. Among the eight sequenced donors, only one was HCMV-seronegative, while the other seven were HCMV-seropositive. The eight sequenced donors were randomly selected healthy volunteers, three men and five women. Illumina HiSeq 2000/2500, MiSeq or NextSeq was used to sequence libraries as 2 x 150 bp reads.

Sequencing was performed on an Illumina HiSeq 2000. The TCR beta cDNA libraries were made using 5'RACE template switching, a step that added both a universal primer site and unique molecular identifiers. Priming for cDNA synthesis came from the TCR beta constant segment, and two successive PCR amplification steps followed. From the authors' description of their analysis: MIGEC was used to demultiplex reads and group the reads by UMI, and MiTCR was used to assemble and quantify clonotypes. To exclude erroneous sequences, only TCR cDNA sequences supported by at least two reads were retained. The tcR package was used for downstream repertoire analysis, and clonotypes were matched across fractions by CDR3 nucleotide sequence plus V segment. VDJmatch was used to annotate antigen specificity against VDJdb, with one amino acid substitution in CDR3 allowed. The reads underwent TCRdb reprocessing, giving one record for each CDR3 protein sequence and no DNA. The V and J calls were determined by TCRdb, not by the authors. This sample's table lists some 500,000 distinct CDR3 sequences. Approximately 1.4% of the sample lies in the top ten.

To determine HCMV serostatus, a commercial ELISA kit was used to detect HCMV-specific IgG in serum. Peripheral blood mononuclear cells were isolated from blood by Ficoll density gradient centrifugation. Study-level results and caveats: It remained unclear whether the expanded NKG2C-expressing T cell clones were specific for HCMV antigens. Those dominant clonotypes were again the most abundant among CD3+CD56-NKG2C+ cells in a few donors, at about 25-60.1%. In five to seven donors, the dominant CD3+CD56+NKG2C+ clonotypes were found to rank among the top 10 CD8+ clonotypes and to make up about 1.0-8% of CD8+ T cells.

A remark on this clonotype: No antigen is known for it.

The receptor comes from a woman in her forties or fifties in good health. Donor details come from another sample of the same person, matched by shared clones. Sequencing was performed on blood T cells: a sorted CD56 or NKG2C T cell subset, CD4+ or CD8+ T cells, or bulk PBMC T cells (not recorded which).

CDR3 loop: CSARGAGSVLAQYF. This chain is built from TRBV20-1 and TRBJ2-3; TCRdb's D gene call, TRBD2, goes unchecked for lack of DNA. The CDR3 runs 14 amino acids, cysteine and phenylalanine included. DNA for this receptor is not on file. The CDR1 and CDR2 encoded by the germline V gene (reference sequence) are DFQATT and SNEGSKA.